This is a list of T cell receptor beta chains from one sample in a study of Ad26.COV2.S vaccination and SARS-CoV-2 variants. Sequencing used immunoSEQ multiplex PCR; TCRdb keeps in-frame clones, though not all of them. The data show 200,000 to 300,000 clones, with around nine tenths seen just once and just under 3% held by the top ten. Here the sequenced sample was peripheral blood, taken in a trial of Ad26.COV2.S vaccine versus placebo. The receptor source for this set is a person between 18 and 65 years old who received the Ad26.COV2.S COVID-19 vaccine or a placebo. Both conserved end residues are part of each CDR3. The D gene is left open where the match is weak. Rows give clone size only sometimes, using once, few, many, or a class for an expanded clone.

cdr3_nt cdr3_aa j_call d_call cdr3_length clone_size v_call
TGTGCCAGCAGTTACTCAGGAGGAGATACGCAGTATTTT CASSYSGGDTQYF TRBJ2-3 . 13 . TRBV6-6
TGTGCCAGCAGTTACACCGGGTCCGGGTCGAGTGAGCAGTTCTTC CASSYTGSGSSEQFF TRBJ2-1 . 15 . TRBV6-2/TRBV6-3
TGCGCCAGCAGCATTACTAGCGGGGGGGCCGATGGGACGGATACGCAGTATTTT CASSITSGGADGTDTQYF TRBJ2-3 TRBD2 18 . TRBV4-3
TGTGCCAGCAGCCAGGGGTCAGATACGCAGTATTTT CASSQGSDTQYF TRBJ2-3 . 12 once TRBV6-2/TRBV6-3
TGTGCCAGCAGCCAAGAAAATCGACCTGGACAGGGCTACACCTTC CASSQENRPGQGYTF TRBJ1-2 . 15 . TRBV3-1/TRBV3-2
TGTGCCACGGGGTCCTTTAAAGGGAATGAGCAGTTCTTC CATGSFKGNEQFF TRBJ2-1 . 13 . TRBV3-1/TRBV3-2
TGCGCCAGCAGCCAAGGCTCTAGGACAGGTGTAAACTATGGCTACACCTTC CASSQGSRTGVNYGYTF TRBJ1-2 TRBD1 17 . TRBV4-1
TGTGCCAGCAAAATCTCGGCTGGGGAGCTGTTTTTT CASKISAGELFF TRBJ2-2 . 12 . TRBV25-1
TGTGCCAGCAGTGACTCGACTAGCGGGAGCAATGAGCAGTTCTTC CASSDSTSGSNEQFF TRBJ2-1 TRBD2 15 . TRBV6-4
TGCAGCGTTGACTCGGGACAGGGGTACGAGCAGTACTTC CSVDSGQGYEQYF TRBJ2-7 TRBD1 13 . TRBV29-1
TGTGCCACCAGTGACGTCGGGGGACAGGGTACGGATACGCAGTATTTT CATSDVGGQGTDTQYF TRBJ2-3 TRBD1 16 . TRBV24-1
TGTGCCACCAGTGAAAAGGACACCAAAACCTATGGCTACACCTTC CATSEKDTKTYGYTF TRBJ1-2 . 15 . TRBV24-1
TGTGCCAGCAGCCTATCGAGCTATTACACTGAAGCTTTCTTT CASSLSSYYTEAFF TRBJ1-1 . 14 . TRBV7-2
TGTGCCAGCAGAACACCTTTAGGAGCTTTCTTT CASRTPLGAFF TRBJ1-1 . 11 . TRBV6-6
TGTGCCAGCAGCGTAGAACGGGAGCCCTACAATGAGCAGTTCTTC CASSVEREPYNEQFF TRBJ2-1 . 15 . TRBV9
TGTGCCAGCAGCCCCCAGGGGACCAACCAAGAGACCCAGTACTTC CASSPQGTNQETQYF TRBJ2-5 . 15 once TRBV14
TGTGCCTGGAGCGGCAGGGGGTCCGGGGAGCTGTTTTTT CAWSGRGSGELFF TRBJ2-2 TRBD1 13 . TRBV30
TGTGCCAGCAGCCTAAACGGACTAGCGGTAACTAGCACAGATACGCAGTATTTT CASSLNGLAVTSTDTQYF TRBJ2-3 TRBD2 18 . TRBV3-1/TRBV3-2
TGTGCCTGGAGTGTACACGGGTCTTCGGCTTCACCCCTCCACTTT CAWSVHGSSASPLHF TRBJ1-6 . 15 once TRBV30
TGCGCCAGCAGCCATGAAGGGTACCGGGACAGTCCCTACGAGCAGTACTTC CASSHEGYRDSPYEQYF TRBJ2-7 TRBD1 17 . TRBV4-1
TGTGCCAGCAGCTTAGGTCAAATACTAGCGGGGGGGCCTGGCAATGAGCAGTTCTTC CASSLGQILAGGPGNEQFF TRBJ2-1 TRBD2 19 once TRBV11-2
TGTGCCAGCAGCCAAGTCGGGGGGGCCGGGGAGCTGTTTTTT CASSQVGGAGELFF TRBJ2-2 TRBD2 14 once TRBV3-1/TRBV3-2
TGTGCCAGTAGTATTTGGAGGGTAGCGGGCAATCAGCCCCAGCATTTT CASSIWRVAGNQPQHF TRBJ1-5 . 16 . TRBV19
TGTGCCAGCTCACTGGATTTAGGGGGAAGCAATCAGCCCCAGCATTTT CASSLDLGGSNQPQHF TRBJ1-5 . 16 few TRBV18
TGTGCCACCGGTTTGGAGCTCCACACCGGGGAGCTGTTTTTT CATGLELHTGELFF TRBJ2-2 . 14 few TRBV15
TGTGCCAGCTCGACAGGGGCAGATACGCAGTATTTT CASSTGADTQYF TRBJ2-3 TRBD1 12 . TRBV18
TGTGCCACCGCGGTACAGGGAGGGGAGACCCAGTACTTC CATAVQGGETQYF TRBJ2-5 . 13 . TRBV24-1
TGTGCTAGTGGTTTCGGACTAACCAACAATGAGCAGTTCTTC CASGFGLTNNEQFF TRBJ2-1 . 14 . TRBV12-5
TGTGCCAGTAGTCGGGGGGGCGCCAACTCTGGGGCCAACGTCCTGACTTTC CASSRGGANSGANVLTF TRBJ2-6 TRBD2 17 . TRBV19
TGCGCCAGCAGCCAAGATCGGAAGGAAATGGGGGATGAGCAGTTCTTC CASSQDRKEMGDEQFF TRBJ2-1 . 16 . TRBV4-3
TGTGCCAGCAGCTTGGGGACTAGCGGGCTAAGTGAGCAGTTCTTC CASSLGTSGLSEQFF TRBJ2-1 TRBD2 15 once TRBV5-5
TGTGCCAGTAAATACCGGGACAATGGCTACACCTTC CASKYRDNGYTF TRBJ1-2 . 12 . TRBV19
TGTGCCAGCAGTTCAACCGGACAGTTTTCACCCCTCCACTTT CASSSTGQFSPLHF TRBJ1-6 . 14 . TRBV5-5
TGTGCCAGCAGTTATGTCGGGGCAAACACCGGGGAGCTGTTTTTT CASSYVGANTGELFF TRBJ2-2 . 15 . TRBV6-2/TRBV6-3
TGTGCCAGCAGCTTATGGCCAGAGACCCAGTACTTC CASSLWPETQYF TRBJ2-5 . 12 . TRBV7-9
TGCAGTGCTAGTAGGGGGACAACAGATCAGCCCCAGCATTTT CSASRGTTDQPQHF TRBJ1-5 . 14 . TRBV20-1
TGTGCCAGCAGCTTTGCCTCCATGAGGGGAAACACTGAAGCTTTCTTT CASSFASMRGNTEAFF TRBJ1-1 . 16 . TRBV5-4
TGTGCCAGCAGCGTGTACGGGGGGGCGAACACCGGGGAGCTGTTTTTT CASSVYGGANTGELFF TRBJ2-2 TRBD2 16 . TRBV9
TGTGCCAGCAGGGTTAAATTGAGCGGGGAGCTGTTTTTT CASRVKLSGELFF TRBJ2-2 . 13 . TRBV6-5
TGTGCCAGCAGTTTAATCCAGGGGGCGGTTTCACCCCTCCACTTT CASSLIQGAVSPLHF TRBJ1-6 TRBD1 15 few TRBV7-9
TGTGCCAGTAGTCAGGGGTTAGGAGAGACCCAGTACTTC CASSQGLGETQYF TRBJ2-5 . 13 . TRBV19
TGTGCCACCAGTGTTCCGGGACGGACGAACACCGGGGAGCTGTTTTTT CATSVPGRTNTGELFF TRBJ2-2 . 16 . TRBV24-1
TGTGCCAGCATCCAGGGGGCTAGCGGAGACTACAATGAGCAGTTCTTC CASIQGASGDYNEQFF TRBJ2-1 . 16 . TRBV7-8
TGCAGTGCTAGCCGTACCGGGGAGCTGTTTTTT CSASRTGELFF TRBJ2-2 . 11 . TRBV20-1
TGTGCCAGCAGTGAAGATCGGGGGGCAGGCTATGGCTACACCTTC CASSEDRGAGYGYTF TRBJ1-2 . 15 . TRBV6-1
TGTGCCAGCTCACCACGGGTTTGGCAGCCTAATTCACCCCTCCACTTT CASSPRVWQPNSPLHF TRBJ1-6 . 16 . TRBV18
TGTGCCAGCAGTGAGGGCCTCTATGGCTACACCTTC CASSEGLYGYTF TRBJ1-2 . 12 . TRBV25-1
TGTGCCACCAGAAAGATGCAGGGGCAAGCTTTCTTT CATRKMQGQAFF TRBJ1-1 . 12 . TRBV15
TGTGCCAGTAGTCCGGGACTTCTCTACAATGAGCAGTTCTTC CASSPGLLYNEQFF TRBJ2-1 . 14 . TRBV19
TGCGCCAGCAGCTGGACTAGCGGGAGTCCGGAAACCGGGGAGCTGTTTTTT CASSWTSGSPETGELFF TRBJ2-2 TRBD2 17 once TRBV5-1
TGTGCCTGGAGCCCCGGGAGGACAGGGACTAATGAAAAACTGTTTTTT CAWSPGRTGTNEKLFF TRBJ1-4 TRBD1 16 . TRBV30
TGTGCCAGCAGCTTTGCGACAGGGGGAAGCTATGGCTACACCTTC CASSFATGGSYGYTF TRBJ1-2 TRBD1 15 . TRBV7-9
TGCGCCAGCAGCCATCCTGGAAACGGCTACACCTTC CASSHPGNGYTF TRBJ1-2 . 12 . TRBV4-3
TGTGCCAGCAGTTTATCGAGGGGGGCTAGCGGGCGGAATGAGCAGTTCTTC CASSLSRGASGRNEQFF TRBJ2-1 TRBD2 17 . TRBV27
TGTGCCAGCAGTAGCGGGAGGGCCAACAGCAATGAGCAGTTCTTC CASSSGRANSNEQFF TRBJ2-1 TRBD2 15 . TRBV9
TGTGCCAGCAGCCAAGAGGGGGGGCTGAGTTCACCCCTCCACTTT CASSQEGGLSSPLHF TRBJ1-6 . 15 . TRBV3-1/TRBV3-2
TGTGCCAGCAGACTAACCGGGACGGGTGGCTACACCTTC CASRLTGTGGYTF TRBJ1-2 . 13 . TRBV27
TGTGCCTGGGGGACAGGGGGCAAGGGCACAGATACGCAGTATTTT CAWGTGGKGTDTQYF TRBJ2-3 TRBD1 15 . TRBV30
TGTGCCAGCAGCCCGGTTCGGGCTAACTATGGCTACACCTTC CASSPVRANYGYTF TRBJ1-2 . 14 . TRBV6-5